The rows below give T cell receptor beta chains drawn from one sample of a study of cytomegalovirus exposure and HLA in healthy donors. Measured with immunoSEQ multiplex PCR; TCRdb has only the in-frame clones, and not every one. This table has around 69,000 clones, about two thirds appearing once. Sequences were obtained from PBMCs. All receptors derive from a man aged 35 to 55 in good health and CMV-seropositive. CDR3s include the opening cysteine and the closing phenylalanine or tryptophan. The size field is filled for only some rows; it gives once, few, many or a size class.

J gene | clone size | V gene | CDR3 protein
TRBJ1-3 | few | TRBV19 | CASDGDRLGNTIYF
TRBJ2-5 | few | TRBV28 | CASRERGGWETQYF
TRBJ2-1 | NA | TRBV5-4 | CASSLATSGAYNEQFF
TRBJ2-5 | medium-sized | TRBV28 | CASSRGQARETQYF
TRBJ1-2 | NA | TRBV5-3 | CARRRNRGPNYGYTF
TRBJ1-3 | NA | TRBV28 | CASRDRAGGSGNTIYF
TRBJ1-2 | NA | TRBV25-1 | CASSAQGHQTQGYTF
TRBJ2-7 | NA | TRBV28 | CASKRPRTRSYEQYF
TRBJ1-1 | NA | TRBV5-1 | CASSPQTGALGTEAFF
TRBJ1-5 | many | TRBV15 | CATSSWPGDIQPQHF
TRBJ1-1 | NA | TRBV7-9 | CASSLEGGNTEAFF
TRBJ1-1 | NA | TRBV14 | CASSPRQGIFGTEAFF
TRBJ1-6 | NA | TRBV7-8 | CASSRWTAREPLHF
TRBJ1-2 | NA | TRBV5-5 | CASSRDRAYGYTF
TRBJ1-1 | NA | TRBV9 | CASSTGQLNTEAFF
TRBJ2-3 | NA | TRBV2 | CASSAGLRPDTQYF
TRBJ1-3 | NA | TRBV2 | CASSGLRVAGNTIYF
TRBJ2-1 | NA | TRBV6-4 | CASSDFSGSNRNEQFF
TRBJ1-2 | few | TRBV10-2 | CASSESNFDGYTF
TRBJ2-1 | few | TRBV5-4 | CASSPSSGTAYNEQFF
TRBJ1-1 | few | TRBV5-4 | CASSLGPVLNTEAFF
TRBJ1-1 | NA | TRBV2 | CASSRDREAFF
TRBJ1-1 | once | TRBV28 | CASRPGGTNTEAFF
TRBJ2-2 | NA | TRBV5-1 | CASSAGQATGELFF
TRBJ2-5 | NA | TRBV28 | CASSLGWVLGRQETQYF
TRBJ1-5 | few | TRBV29-1 | CSVVTGGLNQPQHF
TRBJ1-6 | NA | TRBV4-3 | CASSQGPAGQGDSPLHF
TRBJ2-7 | NA | TRBV5-1 | CASSEGSAYEQYF
TRBJ1-1 | few | TRBV7-9 | CASSEGQGPMREAFF
TRBJ2-1 | NA | TRBV28 | CASSVQGGSYNEQFF
TRBJ2-7 | NA | TRBV5-1 | CASSVLAGGSEQYF
TRBJ1-3 | NA | TRBV7-7 | CASSAGRAGNTIYF
TRBJ1-5 | NA | TRBV2 | CASSEAGQGFQPQHF
TRBJ2-4 | once | TRBV29-1 | CSVRDRGLGGIQYF
TRBJ2-7 | NA | TRBV5-4 | CASSLANRAGYEQYF
TRBJ2-7 | NA | TRBV5-6 | CASSNPGQGRIISYEQYF
TRBJ1-2 | NA | TRBV6-5 | CASSYGQRRYGYTF
TRBJ2-1 | NA | TRBV7-2 | CASSSTKGTGGNEQFF
TRBJ2-2 | NA | TRBV9 | CASSVRAGGITGELFF
TRBJ2-1 | NA | TRBV2 | CASSPRYQLDEQFF
TRBJ2-3 | NA | TRBV7-2 | CASFSGFYTDTQYF
TRBJ2-7 | NA | TRBV30 | CAWSLVHDYEQYF
TRBJ1-1 | few | TRBV28 | CASSSGGRTEAFF
TRBJ1-1 | NA | TRBV9 | CASSAGQEVAFF
TRBJ1-1 | NA | TRBV29-1 | CSVESGGLGTEAFF
TRBJ2-2 | NA | TRBV30 | CAWRDSGPTGELFF
TRBJ2-7 | NA | TRBV6-1 | CASSESSGRAYEQYF
TRBJ1-2 | few | TRBV30 | CAWSVRTGLYGYTF
TRBJ1-6 | once | TRBV4-3 | CASSQVAGSVSPLHF
TRBJ1-5 | once | TRBV30 | CAWSGLTGGSNQPQHF
TRBJ1-6 | NA | TRBV4-1 | CASSQRDSYNSPLHF
TRBJ2-5 | NA | TRBV5-1 | CASSLAPVQASETQYF
TRBJ2-3 | once | TRBV19 | CATLGAWADTQYF
TRBJ2-2 | NA | TRBV5-4 | CASNQPGLAGEGVTGELFF
TRBJ2-7 | few | TRBV2 | CASSVTGGSSYEQYF
TRBJ1-2 | NA | TRBV6-6 | CASSYSREGYGYTF
TRBJ1-2 | NA | TRBV28 | CASSVQEDGYTF
TRBJ2-1 | NA | TRBV7-8 | CASSLGRESYNEQFF